This TCR beta chain was recorded in a study of CD8 T cells in ankylosing spondylitis. Findings and limits, study-wide: Researchers report that disease-linked clones proved CD8+ and relatively rare in peripheral blood. It appeared that ankylosing spondylitis blood was characterized by a TCR beta motif of eight highly homologous variants. Significant enrichment of disease-linked clones was reportedly seen in matched ankylosing spondylitis synovial fluid. Some motif variants had been reported before (in reactive arthritis synovial fluid and blood).

The V gene's germline CDR1 is SQVTM and CDR2 ANQGSEA. V was trimmed by 2 bases and J by 3 bases, leaving 14 bases between them. CDR3 length equals 14 residues. Concerning this clonotype: The antigen is not known.

MiXCR, run by TCRdb on the 5' RACE reads, gives a single entry per CDR3 protein. Of under 250,000 distinct CDR3 sequences in the sample, approximately 7.4% were seen once. This receptor was taken from a male donor with ankylosing spondylitis. Sequenced sample: blood, either unsorted or a sorted T cell fraction (not recorded which). The gene calls are TRBV29-1 and TRBJ2-7; the D gene is possibly TRBD2 (6 bases). The CDR3 loop reads CSVESWDSGYEQYF. The CDR3 bases are TGCAGCGTTGAATCGTGGGACTCCGGCTACGAGCAGTACTTC.